The 23 T cell receptor beta chains below all came from one sample that was sequenced in a study of cytomegalovirus exposure and HLA in healthy donors. PCR primers comprised 60 Vbeta and 13 Jbeta primers. Method: immunoSEQ multiplex PCR; TCRdb's copy keeps in-frame clones and lacks some. The data hold roughly 77,000 clones, with nearly 80% observed a single time. The sample consisted of PBMCs. These receptors all come from a man in his forties or fifties in good health and CMV-seronegative.

This clone was seen just once. The chain recombines TRBV19 with TRBJ2-7; 9 positions agree with TRBD1. The CDR3 contains 15 residues. Germline CDR1 and CDR2: LNHDA and SQIVND (reference sequence). V was clipped by 5 bases and J by 1 base; unmatched bases: 6. The CDR3 sequence is CASSPGTGTSYEQYF. The CDR3 DNA sequence: TGTGCCAGTAGTCCGGGGACAGGGACTTCCTACGAGCAGTACTTC.

This clone was observed a few times. V is TRBV7-2 and J is TRBJ1-5; D uncertain. The CDR3 has 15 amino acids. Germline V gene lookup returns CDR1 SGHTA and CDR2 FQGNSA. V lost 1 base and J lost 9, with 16 bases in between. The CDR3 is CASSLEGTGRAPQHF. For the CDR3, the DNA is TGTGCCAGCAGCTTAGAAGGAACGGGTCGAGCGCCCCAGCATTTT.

The chain has TRBV14 and TRBJ2-7; D is uncertain. There are 13 residues in the CDR3. Germline values: CDR1 SGHDN, CDR2 FVKESK. V gave up 4 bases and J gave up 1 base, with 8 bases separating them. The CDR3 loop reads CASSPIGSYEQYF. The CDR3 region has the DNA TGTGCCAGCAGCCCCATCGGGTCCTACGAGCAGTACTTC.

This clone was detected only a few times. J is TRBJ2-4 and V is TRBV13; 7 positions match TRBD1. The trim removed 1 base at V and 16 bases at J, leaving 7 bases unmatched. The CDR3 has 12 residues. CDR1 is PRHDT, CDR2 FYEKMQ, per germline (reference sequence). The CDR3 DNA reads TGTGCCAGCAGCTTAGACAGACAGGGCATATACTTC. Protein product: CASSLDRQGIYF.

The CDR3 reads CASSSRDRGDTQYF. DNA for the CDR3: TGTGCCAGCAGTTCCCGGGACAGGGGGGATACGCAGTATTTT. This chain links TRBV28 with TRBJ2-3; 11 bases agree with TRBD1. The V segment lost 4 bases and the J segment 6 bases; nucleotides outside the gene matches: 3. Germline CDR1 reads MDHEN; CDR2 reads SYDVKM. The CDR3 spans 14 residues.

This sequence joins TRBV29-1 and TRBJ2-7; TRBD2 matches 8 bases. The junction had 6 bases not matched to a gene; V was cut back by 5 bases and J by 0 bases. Germline CDR1 and CDR2: SQVTM and ANQGSEA. The CDR3 has 14 amino acids. DNA for the CDR3: TGCAGCGTTCGGCTCAGCGGGAGCTCCTACGAGCAGTACTTC. Residues: CSVRLSGSSYEQYF.

The chain recombines TRBV7-9 with TRBJ1-2; D gene uncertain. Per germline, CDR1 SEHNR and CDR2 FQNEAQ (reference sequence). Trimming took 1 base from V and 6 from J, leaving 12 bases between them. This CDR3 has 14 residues. The CDR3 DNA follows: TGTGCCAGCAGCTTAGTGGGAGCCTCAAATGGCTACACCTTC. This sequence encodes CASSLVGASNGYTF.

Remarks on this clone: One end of the junction does not line up with germline, which may come from a read error. The V gene is TRBV2, the J gene TRBJ1-2; no clear D gene. Germline CDR1 reads SNHLY; CDR2 reads FYNNEI. The CDR3 totals 14 residues. DNA for the CDR3: TGTGCCAGCAGTGAAAGGTTGCCTAACTATGGTTACACCTTC. Translating gives CASSERLPNYGYTF.

The chain recombines TRBV29-1 with TRBJ1-2; tentative D call: TRBD1 (5 bases). The CDR3 runs 13 residues. V dropped 4 bases and J dropped 2 bases, with 11 bases sitting between them. The V gene's germline CDR1 is SQVTM and CDR2 ANQGSEA. As DNA, the CDR3 is TGCAGCGTTGCCTCCGGGGGGAACTATGGCTACACCTTC. Translating it yields CSVASGGNYGYTF.

The genes are TRBV6-4 and TRBJ2-1, with D possibly TRBD2 on 6 matching bases. The germline V and J ends were trimmed by 3 bases and 7 bases, with 13 bases remaining between them. From germline, CDR1 is MRHNA and CDR2 SNTAGT. This CDR3 is built from 14 residues. CDR3 protein: CASSESPAGNEQFF. The CDR3 nucleotides are TGTGCCAGCAGTGAAAGCCCGGCGGGGAATGAGCAGTTCTTC.

The chain carries TRBV10-3 and TRBJ2-7, with 10 bases identical to TRBD1. J gave up 4 bases and V 4 bases, and 10 bases lay outside the gene matches. This CDR3 region has 16 residues. Germline V CDR1 and CDR2: ENHRY, SYGVKD. The CDR3 loop is CAISVLNRDRGYEQYF. Here the CDR3 DNA reads TGTGCCATCAGTGTACTCAACCGGGACAGGGGTTACGAGCAGTACTTC.

This clone has only a few counts. CDR3 coding DNA: TGTGCCAGCAGTCCGAAAGAGGGACAGGTCAAAAACATTCAGTACTTC. Protein: CASSPKEGQVKNIQYF. The chain joins TRBV7-9 to TRBJ2-4; TRBD1 matches at 8 bases. Germline V lookup: CDR1 SEHNR, CDR2 FQNEAQ (reference sequence). The V segment lost 6 bases and the J segment 3 bases; nucleotides outside the gene matches: 10. The CDR3 runs 16 residues.

The sample holds a few counts of this clone. This sequence joins TRBV6-6 and TRBJ2-7; 9 bases are a match to TRBD1. The V segment lost 2 bases and the J segment 5 bases; nucleotides outside the gene matches: 4. Germline V CDR1 and CDR2: MNHNY, SVGAGI (reference sequence). This CDR3 is built from 14 residues. CDR3 nucleotides: TGTGCCAGCAGTTACGGGACAGGGAATCACGAGCAGTACTTC. It yields the protein CASSYGTGNHEQYF.

The chain carries TRBV7-9 and TRBJ2-5; 10 nucleotides align to TRBD1. Germline V lookup: CDR1 SEHNR, CDR2 FQNEAQ (reference sequence). With V trimmed by 3 bases and J by 5 bases, 9 bases remained unmatched. The CDR3 extends over 16 amino acids. CDR3 bases: TGTGCCAGCAGCTTGGGAGACAGGGGGCGTGAGGAGACCCAGTACTTC. Its translation: CASSLGDRGREETQYF. The entire variable domain, with the rest obtained from reference TRBV7-9 and TRBJ2-5, is as follows: DTGVSQNPRHKITKRGQNVTFRCDPISEHNRLYWYRQTLGQGPEFLTYFQNEAQLEKSRLLSDRFSAERPKGSFSTLEIQRTEQGDSAMYLCASSLGDRGREETQYFGPGTRLLVL.

The chain couples TRBV4-3 to TRBJ2-5; 14 nucleotides agree with TRBD2. Germline CDR1 LGHNA, CDR2 YSLEER. CDR3 length equals 16 residues. V shed 1 base and J 2 bases; nucleotides not matched to a gene: 0. The CDR3 DNA reads TGCGCCAGCAGCCAAGGACTAGCGGGAGGGCAAGAGACCCAGTACTTC. It encodes CASSQGLAGGQETQYF.

The V call is TRBV6-4, the J call TRBJ2-1, with 10 bases matching TRBD2. Germline V gives CDR1 MRHNA, CDR2 SNTAGT. CDR3 size: 15 residues. The V segment lost 4 bases and the J segment 4 bases; nucleotides outside the gene matches: 4. CDR3 in amino acids: CASSVSSGSYNEQFF. The DNA for the CDR3 is TGTGCCAGCAGTGTCTCTAGCGGGAGTTACAATGAGCAGTTCTTC.

This clone was found a few times. This sequence joins TRBV10-3 and TRBJ2-3; TRBD1 matches 9 bases. Losses at the gene ends were 6 bases for V and 4 bases for J; bases not matched to a gene: 8. CDR1 is ENHRY, CDR2 SYGVKD, per germline. The CDR3 loop spans 15 amino acids. CDR3 coding DNA: TGTGCCATCAGAGAACCGGGACAGGGCTCAGATACGCAGTATTTT. Translating gives CAIREPGQGSDTQYF.

The rearrangement uses TRBV6-1 and TRBJ2-3; the D gene is possibly TRBD1 (5 bases). This CDR3 has 12 amino acids. Germline CDR1 and CDR2: MNHNS and SASEGT. V was cut by 4 bases and J by 6 bases, with 8 bases left in between. CDR3 residues: CASSARVDTQYF. The CDR3 nucleotides read TGTGCCAGCAGTGCCAGGGTGGATACGCAGTATTTT.

This clone occurred a few times. The chain couples TRBV11-2 to TRBJ2-7; D is perhaps TRBD2 (6 bases). The germline V gene encodes CDR1 SGHAT and CDR2 FQNNGV. The CDR3 consists of 15 residues. V shed 0 bases and J shed 2 bases, with 11 bases lying between them. CDR3 region: CASSLEGGTAYEQYF. In DNA form, the CDR3 reads TGTGCCAGCAGCTTAGAGGGGGGAACAGCCTACGAGCAGTACTTC.

The chain has TRBV30 and TRBJ2-5, with 10 bases matching TRBD1. The germline CDR1 and CDR2 sequences are GTSNPN and SVGIG (reference sequence). V shed 0 bases and J 4 bases; nucleotides not matched to a gene: 5. This CDR3 is built from 15 residues. This CDR3 is CAWSVGGTGVETQYF. The CDR3 DNA is TGTGCCTGGAGTGTAGGGGGGACAGGGGTAGAGACCCAGTACTTC.

J is TRBJ2-7 and V is TRBV9, with D maybe TRBD2 (5 bases). From germline, CDR1 is SGDLS and CDR2 YYNGEE. The CDR3 consists of 12 residues. V was pared by 7 bases and J by 5 bases, with 13 bases between. Written as DNA, the CDR3 is TGTGCCAGCGGGGAGAGTAACAACGAGCAGTACTTC. Residues: CASGESNNEQYF.

The J gene is TRBJ2-1, the V gene TRBV30, with a tentative D call TRBD1 (5 bases). V was cut by 0 bases and J by 3 bases, with 6 bases left in between. Looked up from germline, CDR1 is GTSNPN and CDR2 is SVGIG (reference sequence). The CDR3 spans 13 residues. The CDR3 here is CAWSVGHYNEQFF. Written as DNA, the CDR3 is TGTGCCTGGAGTGTTGGACACTACAATGAGCAGTTCTTC.

The V call is TRBV19, the J call TRBJ2-2; 7 nucleotides line up with TRBD1. Germline CDR1 is LNHDA and CDR2 is SQIVND (reference sequence). The CDR3 is 14 residues long. The ends lost 4 bases at V and 3 bases at J; junction bases unmatched: 2. CDR3 residues: CASSKGGYTGELFF. CDR3 DNA: TGTGCCAGTAGTAAAGGGGGCTACACCGGGGAGCTGTTTTTT.